The 21 T cell receptor beta chains below all came from one sample that was sequenced in a study of OX40 agonist ivuxolimab in advanced cancers. Produced via immunoSEQ multiplex PCR; TCRdb's table is partial and in-frame only. The sample lists 70,000 to 85,000 clones, roughly 90% occurring once. The sequenced sample was CD4+ or CD8+ T cells sorted from blood, obtained in a trial of the OX40 agonist ivuxolimab. These receptors were collected from an adult with an advanced solid tumor such as melanoma, head and neck, liver or kidney cancer.

V is TRBV29-1 and J is TRBJ2-5; a weak D match, TRBD1 (6 bases). V was cut by 3 bases and J by 2 bases, with 10 bases left in between. Per the germline V gene, CDR1 is SQVTM and CDR2 is ANQGSEA. The CDR3 loop spans 13 amino acids. The DNA for the CDR3 is TGCAGCGTTGACTCTGGACAGCAAGAGACCCAGTACTTC. As protein: CSVDSGQQETQYF.

This sequence joins TRBV7-8 and TRBJ2-7, with 10 nucleotides matching TRBD1. Losses at the gene ends were 5 bases for V and 6 bases for J; bases not matched to a gene: 10. The CDR3 is made up of 15 amino acids. CDR1 is SGHVS, CDR2 FQNEAQ, per germline. CDR3 in amino acids: CASSTPGQGILEQYF. The CDR3 DNA reads as TGTGCCAGCAGCACCCCGGGACAGGGGATCCTCGAGCAGTACTTC.

The genes are TRBV28 and TRBJ1-2; D unresolved. The V end lost 2 bases, the J end lost 2 bases, and 6 bases lay between the germline ends. The CDR3 has 13 amino acids. Germline assignment: CDR1 MDHEN and CDR2 SYDVKM. The DNA for the CDR3 is TGTGCCAGCAGTTTAGCCGCAAACTATGGCTACACCTTC. The encoded protein is CASSLAANYGYTF.

The chain has TRBV7-9 and TRBJ1-3; D unresolved. The CDR3 length is 14 residues. Germline-derived CDR1 and CDR2 are SEHNR and FQNEAQ (reference sequence). With 1 base removed from V and 4 bases from J, the gap between germline ends came to 8 bases. The CDR3 region has the DNA TGTGCCAGCAGCTTAGAAGCAAGAGGAAACACCATATATTTT. Its protein is CASSLEARGNTIYF. Full variable domain (outside the CDR3, taken from reference TRBV7-9 and TRBJ1-3): DTGVSQNPRHKITKRGQNVTFRCDPISEHNRLYWYRQTLGQGPEFLTYFQNEAQLEKSRLLSDRFSAERPKGSFSTLEIQRTEQGDSAMYLCASSLEARGNTIYFGEGSWLTVV.

The V gene is TRBV7-9, the J gene TRBJ1-3, with a possible D match to TRBD1 (6 bases). Between the trimmed V and J ends, which lost 2 bases and 0 bases, there was a span of 11 bases. This CDR3 contains 16 residues. Germline V gene data show CDR1 as SEHNR and CDR2 as FQNEAQ (reference sequence). In nucleotides, the CDR3 is TGTGCCAGCAGCTTACTCCCACAGGGCTCTGGAAACACCATATATTTT. This gives the protein CASSLLPQGSGNTIYF.

This chain connects TRBV27 to TRBJ1-5; 8 positions agree with TRBD1. The CDR3 is made up of 18 amino acids. Trimming removed 0 bases from V and 2 bases from J; junction bases left unmatched: 9. CDR1 and CDR2 from the germline V gene are MNHEY and SMNVEV (reference sequence). For the CDR3, the DNA is TGTGCCAGCAGTTTATCCCCCGACAGGGGTTTAGGCAATCAGCCCCAGCATTTT. It codes for CASSLSPDRGLGNQPQHF.

This clone was picked up one time. The V call is TRBV12-5, the J call TRBJ2-1, with D perhaps TRBD1 (6 bases). Germline values: CDR1 LGHNT, CDR2 FRNRAP. The length of the CDR3 is 15 residues. Deletions cut 7 bases from V and 5 bases from J, with 18 bases between. The CDR3 DNA is TGTGCTAGTGCCCTAGGGCCCCCAGGGGACAATGAGCAGTTCTTC. This gives the protein CASALGPPGDNEQFF. The entire variable domain, with the rest obtained from reference TRBV12-5 and TRBJ2-1, is as follows: DARVTQTPRHKVTEMGQEVTMRCQPILGHNTVFWYRQTMMQGLELLAYFRNRAPLDDSGMPKDRFSAEMPDATLATLKIQPSEPRDSAVYFCASALGPPGDNEQFFGPGTRLTVL.

The chain joins TRBV2 to TRBJ1-5; D call uncertain. Trimming cost V 5 bases and J 5 bases, with 13 bases left between them. The V gene's germline CDR1 is SNHLY and CDR2 FYNNEI. This CDR3 spans 14 amino acids. The DNA of the CDR3 is TGTGCCAGCAGTCTCGGTGAGCTGCATCAGCCCCAGCATTTT. Protein sequence: CASSLGELHQPQHF.

The chain combines TRBV28 with TRBJ2-5; TRBD1 aligns across 10 bases. Trimming cost V 4 bases and J 2 bases; bases outside gene matches: 4. The CDR3 consists of 15 residues. CDR1 MDHEN and CDR2 SYDVKM come from the germline V gene. CDR3 in amino acids: CASSSRTGGQETQYF. In DNA form, the CDR3 reads TGTGCCAGCAGTTCTAGGACAGGGGGTCAAGAGACCCAGTACTTC.

This clone was recorded a few times. The rearrangement uses TRBV7-9 and TRBJ1-2; possibly TRBD1 for D (6 bases). This CDR3 has 11 residues. CDR1 and CDR2 from the germline V gene are SEHNR and FQNEAQ (reference sequence). The V end was cut by 8 bases, the J end by 9 bases, with 13 bases between. This CDR3 is CASGSQGRYTF. CDR3 DNA: TGTGCCAGCGGATCCCAGGGGCGCTACACCTTC.

The genes are TRBV5-1 and TRBJ2-5; 10 bases match TRBD1. V lost 0 bases and J lost 5; bases outside the gene matches: 1. The CDR3 sequence is 14 residues long. Germline V gives CDR1 SGHRS, CDR2 YFSETQ. The DNA for the CDR3 is TGCGCCAGCAGCTTGGGACAGGGGGCGGAGACCCAGTACTTC. It codes for CASSLGQGAETQYF.

The chain employs TRBV7-2 and TRBJ1-2; tentatively, D is TRBD1 (5 bases). V gave up 3 bases and J gave up 5 bases, with 13 bases separating them. CDR1 is SGHTA and CDR2 is FQGNSA in the germline V gene. This CDR3 contains 14 residues. CDR3 in DNA: TGTGCCAGCAGCTTCGGGGGGGACGGATATGGCTACACCTTC. Protein product: CASSFGGDGYGYTF.

The V call is TRBV19, the J call TRBJ2-3; D not certain. Per the germline V gene, CDR1 is LNHDA and CDR2 is SQIVND (reference sequence). V shed 7 bases and J shed 3 bases, with 5 bases lying between them. The CDR3 extends over 11 amino acids. The CDR3 bases are TGTGCCAGTACCCAAACAGATACGCAGTATTTT. This gives the protein CASTQTDTQYF.

The chain recombines TRBV28 with TRBJ2-7; maybe TRBD1 (6 bases). This CDR3 contains 15 residues. V gave up 5 bases and J gave up 5 bases, with 19 bases separating them. Germline assignment: CDR1 MDHEN and CDR2 SYDVKM. CDR3: CASSLRGQGIDEQYF. The CDR3 bases are TGTGCCAGCAGTCTACGTGGGCAGGGGATCGACGAGCAGTACTTC. Full variable domain (remainder filled in from reference TRBV28 and TRBJ2-7): DVKVTQSSRYLVKRTGEKVFLECVQDMDHENMFWYRQDPGLGLRLIYFSYDVKMKEKGDIPEGYSVSREKKERFSLILESASTNQTSMYLCASSLRGQGIDEQYFGPGTRLTVT.

CDR3 nucleotides: TGTGCCAGCAGCGTGAGGGGCAGGGCAACCTACGAGCAGTACTTC. Translation gives CASSVRGRATYEQYF. This sequence joins TRBV5-4 and TRBJ2-7; D tentatively reads TRBD1 or TRBD2 (5 bases each). The V end lost 4 bases, the J end lost 2 bases, and 16 bases lay between the germline ends. Germline values: CDR1 SGHNT, CDR2 YYREEE (reference sequence). There are 15 residues in the CDR3.

The V call is TRBV27, the J call TRBJ1-6, with a weak D call TRBD1 (5 bases). Between the trimmed V and J ends, which lost 3 bases and 5 bases, there was a span of 8 bases. The germline V gene encodes CDR1 MNHEY and CDR2 SMNVEV (reference sequence). The CDR3 is 14 amino acids. The CDR3, as DNA: TGTGCCAGCAGTTTTAGCAGGGATAATTCACCCCTCCACTTT. This gives the protein CASSFSRDNSPLHF.

V usage is TRBV4-2 and J usage is TRBJ2-3; no clear D. The CDR3 runs 16 residues. Germline V lookup: CDR1 LGHNA, CDR2 YNFKEQ. Trimming left V 0 bases short and J 1 base short, with 11 bases between. CDR3 region: CASSQEVIGGTDTQYF. The DNA for the CDR3 is TGTGCCAGCAGCCAAGAAGTCATCGGCGGCACAGATACGCAGTATTTT.

This clone was counted a few times. The chain recombines TRBV7-3 with TRBJ2-2, with D possibly TRBD2 on 5 matching bases. CDR3 length: 13 amino acids. Trimming took off 5 bases at V and 5 bases at J, with 9 bases between the two ends. The V gene's germline CDR1 is SGHTA and CDR2 FQGTGA. The CDR3: CASSTSITGELFF. The CDR3 bases are TGTGCCAGCAGCACTAGTATTACCGGGGAGCTGTTTTTT.

V and J are TRBV7-2 and TRBJ2-3; D not certain. V lost 4 bases and J lost 0, with 14 bases in between. Looked up from germline, CDR1 is SGHTA and CDR2 is FQGNSA. There are 16 residues in the CDR3. Here the CDR3 DNA reads TGTGCCAGCAGCTCAGGTTGGCTGACTAGCACAGATACGCAGTATTTT. It encodes CASSSGWLTSTDTQYF.

The V gene is TRBV10-3, the J gene TRBJ1-1; TRBD1 aligns across 8 bases. Germline trimming cut 6 bases from V and 2 bases from J; bases unmatched to any gene: 2. Germline V lookup: CDR1 ENHRY, CDR2 SYGVKD. The CDR3 is 13 residues long. CDR3 in amino acids: CAIRDRDNTEAFF. CDR3 nucleotides: TGTGCCATCAGGGACAGGGATAACACTGAAGCTTTCTTT.

This chain connects TRBV2 to TRBJ2-7; 7 bases map to TRBD2. Germline V gives CDR1 SNHLY, CDR2 FYNNEI. Trimming took 0 bases from V and 2 from J; bases not matched to a gene: 4. The CDR3 is 15 amino acids. CDR3 protein: CASSEAGGGPYEQYF. The CDR3 region has the DNA TGTGCCAGCAGTGAAGCGGGCGGGGGACCCTACGAGCAGTACTTC.